Detailed here is one TCR beta chain. Its antigen is currently not known. No base-level quality is on record; no much larger clone is a single base apart. The donors were healthy, HIV-negative adults with no recently reported acute infections or vaccinations. All donors were Caucasian adults living in Nashville, Tennessee, USA. CD4+ T cells were enriched through magnetic negative selection, after which naive cells were positively selected on CD45RA and the remaining negative fraction served as the memory subset. After blood collection by leukapheresis, PBMCs were isolated using Ficoll-Histopaque density gradient centrifugation and then cryopreserved in the vapor phase of liquid nitrogen. Purity and quantity of every magnetically sorted T cell population were checked by analytical flow cytometry. Genomic DNA was isolated from each sorted fraction and quantified by UV absorbance on a Nanodrop 2000c.

CDR1 and CDR2 are drawn from the germline V gene: SGDLS, YYNGEE. V is clipped by 1 base and J by 5 bases, and the sequence between their germline boundaries is 18 bases long. From cysteine to phenylalanine, the CDR3 is 17 amino acids long. Here the CDR3 DNA is all that survives: 51 bases in frame from base 1. The data were taken from a study of shared clonotypes between healthy human individuals (dated by TCRdb to the early 2020s). Looking at the study overall: A couple of women and a few men aged 18 to 49 years were included in the cohort. For each donor, CD4 naive and CD4 memory were each run on three plates, CD8 naive on two plates, and CD8 memory on one plate. Blood TCR repertoires of 5 or 6 healthy adults were deeply sequenced to estimate repertoire size and the extent of clonotype sharing between individuals. To increase sequencing depth and limit assay-specific biases, different laboratories used diverse techniques to prepare libraries and sequence TCR repertoires. Leukapheresis yielded between about 0.94 and 8.9 billion PBMCs per donor. Study-wide conclusions, independent of this receptor: Pairwise subsampling indicated that sequencing depth was expected to affect the degree of clonotype sharing among donors. Because the study included only a small number of donors, the genetic and exposure-history diversity represented was limited. When a handful of donors were compared, the shared fraction of clonotypes was about 5% for naive CD4, 3.5% to 4% for naive CD8, 2% to 2.5% for memory CD4, and approximately 0.4% for memory CD8. Only blood was sampled, and tissue TCR repertoires likely differ from those in blood. Rarefaction of sorted-subset datasets indicated incomplete sequencing despite the large sequencing depth. Estimated clonotype richness was generally larger for naive than for memory subsets. Compared with non-shared clonotypes, clonotypes shared by all four sorted-subset donors had higher generation probabilities.

Using the deep immunoSEQ assay, multiplex PCR amplified TCR CDR3 regions from genomic DNA. Extracted genomic DNA from each cell subset was distributed evenly across all wells of several immunoSEQ 96-well plates, and each plate was treated as a replicate. Each replicate PCR for sorted subsets received around 210 ng genomic DNA, equal to tens of thousands of T cell genomes. Purified libraries were quantified with a Qubit 3.0 fluorometer, sized on a Bioanalyzer 2100, and re-quantified with the KAPA Library Quantification kit. Each immunoSEQ 96-well plate was sequenced on its own single-read 150-cycle Illumina NextSeq 550 flow cell. The authors' analysis ran thus. Because only junctional sequences without quality scores were contained in the immunoSEQ output, filtering matching that applied to full-length reads could not be performed. To assign V/J genes and CDR3, sequences were annotated using PyIR, a Python wrapper for IgBLAST v1.9, with IMGT germline references. Any read was removed if the V/J assignment was weak (E-value above 1e-6), the CDR3 was missing, or the read contained stop codons, out-of-frame junctions, or ambiguous translated residues. V3J clonotypes were defined as sequences sharing the same inferred V gene, J gene, and CDR3 amino acid sequence. The percentage overlap between two repertoires was calculated by dividing the number of shared unique clonotypes by the size of the smaller repertoire. Richness of each repertoire was evaluated using RTK rarefaction, the Chao1 estimator, and Recon v2.1 estimates of unobserved clonotypes. OLGA was used to compute generation probabilities for all TCRbeta clonotypes that the gDNA method yielded from a few donors. TCRdb took this table from immuneACCESS and kept in-frame rearrangements with V and J called. Such tables lack part of the clones; where checked against another copy, unresolved V genes explain under half of the gap, and the rest is unexplained. V and J calls and clone size come straight from that table; D and trimming were deduced from the DNA. For this sample the table gives under 2,500,000 clones, of which around 95% were detected only once. The ten largest clones take up around 0.13% of the sample.

The sequence came from a young man in good health. The chain is encoded by TRBV9 joined to TRBJ1-4, and possibly TRBD1, on 5 matching bases. The sequencing input was naive CD4+ T cells sorted from blood. The sample's cell subset or site, from its label and the paper: CD45RA+ positively selected. Here is the DNA: TGTGCCAGCAGCGTAAGCCAGGGCGGAATATTGAATGAAAAACTGTTTTTT. Its protein is CASSVSQGGILNEKLFF.